The present T cell receptor (beta chain) was sequenced within a study of T cells after yellow fever vaccination. Many counts were recorded for this clonotype. The germline V gene encodes CDR1 SGHRS and CDR2 YFSETQ. V was pared by 0 bases and J by 7 bases, with 2 bases between. CDR3 size: 11 residues. Universal primer sites and UMIs were introduced during 5'RACE template-switching synthesis of TCR cDNA. TCRdb itself ran the 5' RACE reads through MiXCR, one entry per CDR3 protein. Here the sample spans about 330,000 distinct CDR3 sequences, 6.8% being singletons. Sequencing used PBMCs, obtained about 41 days after the first yellow fever vaccination. The chain couples TRBV5-1 to TRBJ2-1; the D is unclear. The sequence derives from a man aged 18-30 years who received the YFV17D yellow fever vaccine. In DNA form, the CDR3 reads TGCGCCAGCAGCTTGGCAAATGAGCAGTTCTTC. It yields the protein CASSLANEQFF.